The sample holds a few counts of the clone carrying this T cell receptor (beta chain). Germline V lookup: CDR1 MDHEN, CDR2 SYDVKM. The CDR3 loop spans 14 amino acids. V was clipped by 7 bases and J by 4 bases; unmatched bases: 9. The data were taken from a study of T cell repertoires in cytomegalovirus infection. One entry per CDR3 protein results from TCRdb running MiXCR on the reads. In the table there are 150,000 to 200,000 distinct CDR3 sequences, approximately 19% of which are singletons. The receptor was derived from a human donor in good health (CMV status not recorded). Some clones in this sample may be carry-over from other donors' samples. The chain joins TRBV28 to TRBJ1-2, with 7 positions matching TRBD1. The sequencing sample was made of PBMCs. The CDR3 is CASIVSGGGYGYTF. For the CDR3, the DNA is TGTGCCAGCATAGTCTCAGGGGGAGGCTATGGCTACACCTTC.